This TCR beta chain was identified in a study of OX40 agonist ivuxolimab in advanced cancers. The CDR3 loop spans 15 amino acids. Germline CDR1 reads LNHDA; CDR2 reads SQIVND (reference sequence). The V end was cut by 1 base, the J end by 4 bases, with 8 bases between. Measured with immunoSEQ multiplex PCR; TCRdb has only the in-frame clones, and not every one. The data contain about 48,000 clones, around 89% of them singletons. The chain uses TRBV19 and TRBJ2-6, with D tentatively TRBD1 or TRBD2 (6 bases each). Material: CD4+ or CD8+ T cells sorted from blood, obtained in a trial of the OX40 agonist ivuxolimab. This receptor was identified in an adult with an advanced solid tumor such as melanoma, head and neck, liver or kidney cancer. CDR3 loop: CASSIAGAGANVLTF. DNA of the CDR3: TGTGCCAGTAGTATAGCGGGGGCCGGGGCCAACGTCCTGACTTTC.